One sample yielded the 28 T cell receptor beta chains listed below, sequenced in a study of cytomegalovirus exposure and HLA in healthy donors. The PCR made use of 60 Vbeta and 13 Jbeta primers. Method: immunoSEQ multiplex PCR; TCRdb's copy keeps in-frame clones and lacks some. This sample has some 67,000 clones; about 79% occur once, and the top ten carry approximately 7.8%. The sequenced sample consisted of PBMCs. Source of these receptors: a man aged 60-69 years in good health and CMV-seropositive.

The chain has TRBV4-1 and TRBJ1-5; TRBD1 aligns across 7 bases. With 4 bases clipped from V and 5 bases from J, the junction kept 5 bases outside the gene matches. The CDR3 loop spans 14 amino acids. The germline V gene has CDR1 MGHRA and CDR2 YSYEKL. CDR3: CASSRSTGDQPQHF. CDR3 DNA sequence: TGCGCCAGCAGCCGGAGTACAGGGGATCAGCCCCAGCATTTT.

To note about this clone: A read error may produce the germline difference seen at one junction end. The chain couples TRBV7-2 to TRBJ2-6; D may be TRBD1 (5 bases). The CDR3 sequence is 15 residues long. The germline CDR1 and CDR2 sequences are SGHTA and FQGNSA. CDR3 loop: CASSLRLSGANGLTF. CDR3 bases: TGTGCCAGCAGCTTACGGCTCTCTGGGGCCAACGGCCTGACTTTC.

V is TRBV19 and J is TRBJ1-5, with TRBD1 matching 7 bases. This CDR3 region has 13 residues. Trimming took 5 bases from V and 4 from J; bases not matched to a gene: 2. CDR1 LNHDA and CDR2 SQIVND come from the germline V gene (reference sequence). The CDR3 region is CASSRQGNQPQHF. The CDR3 DNA is TGTGCCAGTAGTCGACAGGGAAATCAGCCCCAGCATTTT.

The genes are TRBV7-8 and TRBJ2-2, with D tentatively TRBD2 (6 bases). The germline V and J ends were trimmed by 1 base and 4 bases, with 16 bases remaining between them. In germline, CDR1 is SGHVS, CDR2 FQNEAQ. CDR3 length equals 17 residues. CDR3 region: CASSLVPMVGGTGELFF. CDR3 DNA: TGTGCCAGCAGCTTAGTTCCGATGGTGGGGGGCACCGGGGAGCTGTTTTTT.

The chain employs TRBV5-1 and TRBJ2-5; 7 bases are a match to TRBD2. V shed 2 bases and J 3 bases; nucleotides not matched to a gene: 1. The CDR3 spans 13 residues. CDR1 is SGHRS, CDR2 YFSETQ, per germline. The CDR3 nucleotides are TGCGCCAGCAGCTTTGGGGGGGAAGAGACCCAGTACTTC. Translating it yields CASSFGGEETQYF. The whole variable domain, filled in from reference TRBV5-1 and TRBJ2-5, reads KAGVTQTPRYLIKTRGQQVTLSCSPISGHRSVSWYQQTPGQGLQFLFEYFSETQRNKGNFPGRFSGRQFSNSRSEMNVSTLELGDSALYLCASSFGGEETQYFGPGTRLLVL.

The rearrangement uses TRBV19 and TRBJ1-2; TRBD1 agrees at 7 bases. The CDR3 has 16 residues. CDR1 and CDR2 (germline): LNHDA, SQIVND (reference sequence). V was clipped by 5 bases and J by 3 bases; unmatched bases: 12. The DNA of the CDR3 is TGTGCCAGTAGTCTCTTCTGGGACAGCCCGTACTATGGCTACACCTTC. Amino acids: CASSLFWDSPYYGYTF.

The V and J genes are TRBV5-1 and TRBJ2-7, with 8 bases lining up with TRBD1. This CDR3 is 15 amino acids long. CDR1 and CDR2 (germline): SGHRS, YFSETQ. The V and J ends lost 0 bases and 3 bases, in that order; junction bases with no gene match: 5. The CDR3 loop reads CASSLGTGSSYEQYF. The CDR3 DNA is TGCGCCAGCAGCTTGGGGACAGGGTCCAGCTACGAGCAGTACTTC.

V usage is TRBV11-3 and J usage is TRBJ1-1; D unclear. CDR3 length: 13 amino acids. V was clipped by 4 bases and J by 4 bases, with 10 bases between them. Germline V gives CDR1 SGHNT, CDR2 YENEEA. The CDR3 DNA reads TGTGCCAGCAGCTCCACTACCACCACTGAAGCTTTCTTT. Translating it yields CASSSTTTTEAFF.

The chain joins TRBV9 to TRBJ1-1; 10 positions agree with TRBD1. After removal of 2 bases from V and 4 bases from J, the junction contained 2 bases not matched to a gene. There are 14 residues in the CDR3. Germline V gene sequence: CDR1 SGDLS, CDR2 YYNGEE. The CDR3 DNA sequence: TGTGCCAGCAGCGTGAGGACAGGGGGCACTGAAGCTTTCTTT. It encodes CASSVRTGGTEAFF.

The chain combines TRBV27 with TRBJ2-2, with 11 bases fitting TRBD1. The V and J ends lost 2 bases and 4 bases, in that order; junction bases with no gene match: 3. Germline loops: CDR1 MNHEY, CDR2 SMNVEV (reference sequence). The CDR3 consists of 16 residues. This chain's CDR3 is CASSLGQGAPTGELFF. The CDR3 region has the DNA TGTGCCAGCAGTTTAGGACAGGGGGCGCCCACCGGGGAGCTGTTTTTT.

The chain carries TRBV2 and TRBJ2-5; 8 bases are shared with TRBD1. CDR3 length: 14 residues. The J segment lost 5 bases and the V segment lost 4 bases, leaving 6 bases of the junction unmatched. CDR1 and CDR2 (germline): SNHLY, FYNNEI. CDR3 in amino acids: CASSAGQGSETQYF. The CDR3 DNA follows: TGTGCCAGCAGTGCAGGACAGGGATCCGAGACCCAGTACTTC.

This clone came up a few times. This chain uses TRBV7-6 with TRBJ2-5; 9 nucleotides align to TRBD1. This CDR3 contains 15 residues. After removal of 3 bases from V and 4 bases from J, the junction contained 6 bases not matched to a gene. Looked up from germline, CDR1 is SGHVS and CDR2 is FNYEAQ. CDR3 sequence: CASSFRDRVGETQYF. DNA for the CDR3: TGTGCCAGCAGCTTTCGGGACAGGGTGGGAGAGACCCAGTACTTC.

The chain couples TRBV7-8 to TRBJ1-1; TRBD1 aligns across 7 bases. Per germline, CDR1 SGHVS and CDR2 FQNEAQ. This CDR3 is 13 amino acids long. V dropped 6 bases and J dropped 4; count of bases not matched to a gene: 5. The CDR3 region has the DNA TGTGCCAGCAGACCGACAGGGATCACTGAAGCTTTCTTT. This codes for CASRPTGITEAFF.

A remark on this clone: Other nucleotide sequences in the sample specify the same CDR3. The J gene is TRBJ2-7, the V gene TRBV13; 14 bases are shared with TRBD2. V was clipped by 5 bases and J by 10 bases; unmatched bases: 13. The CDR3 loop spans 16 amino acids. The germline CDR1 and CDR2 sequences are PRHDT and FYEKMQ (reference sequence). The CDR3 region has the DNA TGTGCCAGCAGCCTAAGGACTAGCGGGGGGATTGTCGGACAGTACTTC. Translating gives CASSLRTSGGIVGQYF.

The genes are TRBV11-3 and TRBJ2-7; weak D call: TRBD2 (6 bases). Germline CDR1 SGHNT, CDR2 YENEEA. The CDR3 loop spans 14 amino acids. V was clipped by 3 bases and J by 0 bases, with 9 bases between them. CDR3 nucleotide sequence: TGTGCCAGCAGCTTTATGGGGGGCTCCTACGAGCAGTACTTC. This sequence encodes CASSFMGGSYEQYF.

The chain combines TRBV11-2 with TRBJ2-7; D perhaps matches TRBD1 (6 bases). This CDR3 comprises 14 residues. Deletions cut 2 bases from V and 5 bases from J, with 13 bases between. Germline assignment: CDR1 SGHAT and CDR2 FQNNGV. CDR3 DNA sequence: TGTGCCAGCAGCTTACCTGGACAGTTGGACGAGCAGTACTTC. It is translated as CASSLPGQLDEQYF.

V is TRBV5-6 and J is TRBJ1-2; TRBD1 aligns across 9 bases. The CDR3 loop spans 15 amino acids. Losses at the gene ends were 3 bases for V and 6 bases for J; bases not matched to a gene: 9. The germline V gene encodes CDR1 SGHDT and CDR2 YYEEEE. CDR3 in amino acids: CASSWGPGQGHGYTF. The DNA of the CDR3 is TGTGCCAGCAGCTGGGGCCCGGGACAGGGCCATGGCTACACCTTC.

In its sample, this clone was seen a few times. This chain uses TRBV6-6 with TRBJ1-5; D possibly corresponds to TRBD1 (6 bases). Germline V gives CDR1 MNHNY, CDR2 SVGAGI (reference sequence). This CDR3 spans 13 amino acids. V was shortened by 6 bases and J by 9 bases, with 15 bases between the two germline ends. CDR3 sequence reads: CASRPGQSRPQHF. The CDR3 DNA follows: TGTGCCAGCAGGCCAGGACAGTCAAGGCCCCAGCATTTT.

This clone is a singleton in its sample. The V and J genes are TRBV27 and TRBJ2-5, with TRBD1 as a possible D gene (6 bases). The germline V gene has CDR1 MNHEY and CDR2 SMNVEV (reference sequence). This CDR3 contains 16 residues. The germline V and J ends were trimmed by 2 bases and 5 bases, with 18 bases remaining between them. As DNA, the CDR3 is TGTGCCAGCAGTTTAAGGCCGCAGGGGAGCGTGGAGACCCAGTACTTC. It translates to CASSLRPQGSVETQYF.

The chain combines TRBV6-5 with TRBJ1-5; perhaps TRBD1 as D (6 bases). This CDR3 comprises 15 residues. Germline CDR1 is MNHEY and CDR2 is SVGAGI. Trimming shortened V by 0 bases and J by 3 bases, and 9 bases separated the two germline ends. In nucleotides, the CDR3 is TGTGCCAGCAGTTACTCAACAGGGCCCAATCAGCCCCAGCATTTT. Translating gives CASSYSTGPNQPQHF.

This rearrangement joins TRBV7-9 to TRBJ2-7, with 7 bases that match TRBD2. The CDR3 has 12 residues. Germline V gene sequence: CDR1 SEHNR, CDR2 FQNEAQ (reference sequence). Germline trimming cut 1 base from V and 6 bases from J; bases unmatched to any gene: 0. The CDR3: CASSLGEGEQYF. The CDR3 region has the DNA TGTGCCAGCAGCTTAGGGGAGGGCGAGCAGTACTTC.

The gene calls are TRBV7-8 and TRBJ2-7, with TRBD2 matching 16 bases. Germline trimming cut 3 bases from V and 7 bases from J; bases unmatched to any gene: 0. Germline assignment: CDR1 SGHVS and CDR2 FQNEAQ. This CDR3 region has 14 residues. The CDR3 here is CASSLGLAGGEQYF. The CDR3 DNA reads as TGTGCCAGCAGCTTGGGACTAGCGGGAGGGGAGCAGTACTTC.

The chain has TRBV6-5 and TRBJ2-5, with a weak D call TRBD1 (6 bases). Trimming cost V 0 bases and J 3 bases, with 8 bases left between them. The CDR3 extends over 14 amino acids. Germline loops: CDR1 MNHEY, CDR2 SVGAGI. This CDR3 is CASSYSNREETQYF. The CDR3 bases are TGTGCCAGCAGTTACTCGAACAGGGAAGAGACCCAGTACTTC.

This clone was recorded only once. CDR3 sequence (DNA): TGCGCCAGCAGCCAAGATCTGACAGTTGACTACGAGCAGTACTTC. Translating gives CASSQDLTVDYEQYF. This chain uses TRBV4-1 with TRBJ2-7; weak D call: TRBD1 (5 bases). Trimming removed 0 bases at V and 3 bases at J, with 12 bases between. The CDR3 has 15 residues. Germline V gene data show CDR1 as MGHRA and CDR2 as YSYEKL.

Comments on this clone: The sample contains more than one DNA sequence encoding this CDR3. The chain couples TRBV7-9 to TRBJ2-3; 7 bases match TRBD2. The CDR3 spans 15 residues. Per germline, CDR1 SEHNR and CDR2 FQNEAQ (reference sequence). J gave up 6 bases and V 5 bases, and 11 bases lay outside the gene matches. The CDR3 nucleotides are TGTGCCAGCAGCGCGGGACTGGCGGGAGCCGATACGCAGTATTTT. It encodes CASSAGLAGADTQYF. Together with reference TRBV7-9 and TRBJ2-3, the CDR3 gives the full variable domain: DTGVSQNPRHKITKRGQNVTFRCDPISEHNRLYWYRQTLGQGPEFLTYFQNEAQLEKSRLLSDRFSAERPKGSFSTLEIQRTEQGDSAMYLCASSAGLAGADTQYFGPGTRLTVL.

This clone came up once. The chain carries TRBV6-5 and TRBJ1-2; 11 positions agree with TRBD1. Germline V gene lookup returns CDR1 MNHEY and CDR2 SVGAGI. V dropped 4 bases and J dropped 5; count of bases not matched to a gene: 6. The CDR3 length is 15 residues. This chain's CDR3 is CASSSRDRGRYGYTF. CDR3 DNA sequence: TGTGCCAGCAGTTCCCGGGACAGGGGGAGATATGGCTACACCTTC.

V gene TRBV5-6 combines with J gene TRBJ2-2, with D possibly being TRBD1 (5 bases). The V end lost 0 bases, the J end lost 5 bases, and 11 bases lay between the germline ends. Germline CDR1 reads SGHDT; CDR2 reads YYEEEE. There are 15 residues in the CDR3. CDR3 region: CASSLARVRTGELFF. The CDR3 region has the DNA TGTGCCAGCAGCTTGGCCAGGGTAAGGACCGGGGAGCTGTTTTTT.

The chain uses TRBV7-6 and TRBJ1-1, with 7 bases that match TRBD1. The V gene's germline CDR1 is SGHVS and CDR2 FNYEAQ. The CDR3 is 17 amino acids. Losses at the gene ends were 1 base for V and 1 base for J; bases not matched to a gene: 9. The CDR3 protein is CASSLGGGPRGNTEAFF. CDR3 in DNA: TGTGCCAGCAGCTTAGGAGGGGGCCCCCGCGGGAACACTGAAGCTTTCTTT.